These 18 T cell receptor beta chains were all obtained from the same sample, sequenced in a study of T cell repertoires in cytomegalovirus infection. In TCRdb, the reads were re-called with MiXCR into one record per CDR3 protein. Of roughly 630,000 distinct CDR3 sequences in the sample, roughly 26% were seen once. Sequences were obtained from CD8+ T cells from PBMCs. The source of these receptors is a human donor in good health (CMV status not recorded). Some clones in this sample may be carry-over from other donors' samples.

The chain is built from TRBV28 and TRBJ2-5, with TRBD1 matching 7 bases. The CDR3 has 15 amino acids. Germline values: CDR1 MDHEN, CDR2 SYDVKM. V lost 4 bases and J lost 1; bases outside the gene matches: 6. The CDR3: CASSSTGIFQETQYF. The CDR3 DNA follows: TGTGCCAGCAGTTCGACAGGGATTTTCCAAGAGACCCAGTACTTC.

This clonotype was counted between two and nine times. This chain uses TRBV14 with TRBJ2-1; D unclear. Germline-derived CDR1 and CDR2 are SGHDN and FVKESK. The CDR3 runs 16 residues. V was pared by 0 bases and J by 1 base, with 10 bases between. The CDR3 is CASSQESRRSYNEQFF. In nucleotides, the CDR3 is TGTGCCAGCAGCCAAGAATCTAGGAGATCCTACAATGAGCAGTTCTTC.

Notes on this clonotype: With a much larger clone just one base away, this may be a read error. This chain connects TRBV6-1 to TRBJ2-1; 9 bases map to TRBD2. V shed 10 bases and J 6 bases; nucleotides not matched to a gene: 19. The length of the CDR3 is 17 residues. Germline CDR1 reads MNHNS; CDR2 reads SASEGT. The CDR3, as DNA: TGTGCCACCCAGGGTCTAGCGGGGTCTCCCATGGGCAATGAGCAGTTCTTC. The encoded protein is CATQGLAGSPMGNEQFF.

This clonotype was detected ten times or more. One end of the junction fails to match germline, which may point to a read error. CDR3 in amino acids: CASSSTFYNEQFF. For the CDR3, the DNA is TGTGCTAGCAGCTCCACCTTCTACAATGAGCAGTTCTTC. This rearrangement joins TRBV7-7 to TRBJ2-1; D is ambiguous. Per the germline V gene, CDR1 is SSHAT and CDR2 is FNYEAQ (reference sequence). CDR3 size: 13 residues.

The chain couples TRBV6-2 or TRBV6-3 to TRBJ2-7; a possible D gene is TRBD1 (6 bases). This CDR3 comprises 15 residues. Germline values: CDR1 MNHEY, CDR2 SVGEGT. V dropped 3 bases and J dropped 2 bases, with 14 bases sitting between them. The CDR3 DNA sequence: TGTGCCAGCAGTTATTTGAGGGGGAAAGCCTACGAGCAGTACGTC. Translated, it gives CASSYLRGKAYEQYV.

Concerning this clonotype itself: This sequence may be a read error, since a much larger clone differs from it by one base. The chain uses TRBV7-6 and TRBJ2-1; 7 bases are a match to TRBD2. The germline V gene encodes CDR1 SGHVS and CDR2 FNYEAQ. There are 13 residues in the CDR3. CDR3 in amino acids: CVSGGEGLYEQFF. The CDR3 bases are TGTGTCAGCGGAGGGGAGGGGCTGTATGAGCAGTTCTTC.

This clonotype has a handful of counts. This sequence joins TRBV7-9 and TRBJ1-1; 10 bases fit TRBD1. The germline CDR1 and CDR2 sequences are SEHNR and FQNEAQ (reference sequence). Trimming at V came to 4 bases and at J to 11 bases, leaving 7 bases not matched to a gene. There are 13 residues in the CDR3. The CDR3 DNA follows: TGTGCCAGCAGCTGGGGACAGGGGATGTGGGCTTTCTTT. As protein: CASSWGQGMWAFF.

This clonotype was seen ten or more times. The chain recombines TRBV7-2 with TRBJ1-1, with D possibly matching TRBD1 (6 bases). V lost 0 bases to trimming and J lost 3 bases, with 14 bases between them. Germline loops: CDR1 SGHTA, CDR2 FQGNSA. The CDR3 is 16 residues long. CDR3 amino acids: CASSLALRGGHTEAFF. The CDR3 DNA follows: TGTGCCAGCAGCTTAGCCCTCCGCGGGGGCCACACTGAAGCTTTCTTT.

This rearrangement joins TRBV2 to TRBJ2-3, with D hard to call. The CDR3 extends over 17 amino acids. V gave up 6 bases and J gave up 0 bases, with 19 bases separating them. CDR1 and CDR2 from the germline V gene are SNHLY and FYNNEI. The CDR3 bases are TGTGCCAGCAGCGATTTGACCGGGCCCCGAAGCACAGATACGCAGTATTTT. This translates into CASSDLTGPRSTDTQYF.

In its sample, this clonotype was seen a few times. This chain links TRBV7-9 with TRBJ1-3; D not resolved. The CDR3 has 15 residues. V lost 8 bases, J lost 4 bases, and 18 bases lay in between. Looked up from germline, CDR1 is SEHNR and CDR2 is FQNEAQ (reference sequence). The DNA of the CDR3 is TGTGCCAGCGTTGTCTCGTTAGGCAGCGGAAACACCATATATTTT. This translates into CASVVSLGSGNTIYF.

This clonotype was recorded many times. The chain links TRBV28 to TRBJ2-7; D is ambiguous. There are 12 residues in the CDR3. The ends were cut back, 5 bases at V and 4 bases at J, with 9 bases in the middle. CDR1 and CDR2 (germline): MDHEN, SYDVKM. The DNA for the CDR3 is TGTGCCAGCAGTGCTGGTTCGTACGAGCAGTACGTC. Translation gives CASSAGSYEQYV.

Ten or more counts support this clonotype. The rearrangement joins TRBV7-9 to TRBJ2-1; D not resolved. From germline, CDR1 is SEHNR and CDR2 FQNEAQ (reference sequence). The CDR3 runs 10 residues. Trimming took 6 bases from V and 6 from J, leaving 3 bases between them. The CDR3, as DNA: TGTGCCAGCAGACTCAATGAGCAGTTCTTC. This encodes CASRLNEQFF.

Comments on this clonotype: The germline gene is not matched at one end of the junction; a read error may be the cause. The CDR3 DNA follows: TGTGCCAGCAGTTTGGGCTGGGGGGGCGCCTCATACAATAAGCAGTTCTTC. Protein product: CASSLGWGGASYNKQFF. The chain uses TRBV27 and TRBJ2-1, with D maybe TRBD2 (7 bases). The CDR3 runs 17 residues. Germline V gene sequence: CDR1 MNHEY, CDR2 SMNVEV (reference sequence).

This clonotype was seen a handful of times. CDR3 region: CASSFGLAGDPSTDTQYF. DNA for the CDR3: TGTGCCAGCAGCTTCGGACTAGCGGGGGATCCTAGCACAGATACGCAGTATTTT. The rearrangement joins TRBV5-6 to TRBJ2-3; 13 bases align to TRBD2. Germline values: CDR1 SGHDT, CDR2 YYEEEE. V trimming: 2 bases; J trimming: 0 bases; junction bases outside the gene matches: 6. The CDR3 spans 18 residues.

This clonotype has just a few counts. The genes are TRBV9 and TRBJ2-1; D is possibly TRBD1 or TRBD2 (6 bases each). The CDR3 is 13 amino acids. Trimming took 5 bases from V and 5 from J, leaving 11 bases between them. The V gene's germline CDR1 is SGDLS and CDR2 YYNGEE. The CDR3 is CASSDGGNNEQFF. CDR3 DNA sequence: TGTGCCAGCAGTGACGGGGGCAACAATGAGCAGTTCTTC.

This clonotype was seen more than once but under ten times. V and J are TRBV10-3 and TRBJ2-7; 10 nucleotides match TRBD1. There are 13 residues in the CDR3. J lost 5 bases, V lost 4 bases, and 2 bases had no gene match. Germline V gene lookup returns CDR1 ENHRY and CDR2 SYGVKD. The CDR3 sequence: CAISGQGADEQYV. CDR3 bases: TGTGCCATCAGTGGACAGGGGGCGGACGAGCAGTACGTC.

This clonotype was detected many times. The chain is built from TRBV7-9 and TRBJ2-7; D possibly corresponds to TRBD2 (5 bases). There are 13 residues in the CDR3. The V gene lost 4 bases and the J gene lost 3 bases, with 10 bases spanning the gap. The germline CDR1 and CDR2 sequences are SEHNR and FQNEAQ (reference sequence). The CDR3: CASSSGRDYEQYV. The CDR3 coding sequence is TGTGCCAGCAGCTCGGGAAGGGACTACGAGCAGTACGTC.

This clonotype occurred many times. This chain joins TRBV7-9 and TRBJ1-1; D might be TRBD1 (5 bases). There are 14 residues in the CDR3. The germline gives CDR1 SEHNR, CDR2 FQNEAQ (reference sequence). Trimming left V 2 bases short and J 5 bases short, with 12 bases between. Written as DNA, the CDR3 is TGTGCCAGCAGCTTACCAAGCGGGGGGACTGAAGCTTTCTTT. As protein: CASSLPSGGTEAFF.